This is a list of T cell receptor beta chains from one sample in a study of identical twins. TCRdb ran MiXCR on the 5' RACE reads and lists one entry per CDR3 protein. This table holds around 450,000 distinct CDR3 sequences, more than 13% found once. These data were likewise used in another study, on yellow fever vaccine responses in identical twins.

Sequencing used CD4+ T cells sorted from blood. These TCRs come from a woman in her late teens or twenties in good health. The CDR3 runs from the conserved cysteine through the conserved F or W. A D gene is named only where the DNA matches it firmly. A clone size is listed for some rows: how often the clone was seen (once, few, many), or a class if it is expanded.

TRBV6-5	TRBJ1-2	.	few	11	CASTGNDGYTF	TGTGCCAGCACTGGGAACGATGGCTACACCTTC
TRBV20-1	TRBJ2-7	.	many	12	CSARRGPYEQYF	TGCAGTGCTAGGCGGGGGCCCTACGAGCAGTACTTC
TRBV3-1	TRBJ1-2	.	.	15	CASSQEISSLYGYTF	TGTGCCAGCAGCCAAGAAATCAGCTCGCTCTATGGCTACACCTTC
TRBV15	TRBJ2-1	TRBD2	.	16	CATSRDLIAGDNEQFF	TGTGCCACCAGCAGAGATTTGATAGCGGGGGACAATGAGCAGTTCTTC
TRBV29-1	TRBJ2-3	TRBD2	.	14	CSVGTSGGPDTQYF	TGCAGCGTGGGGACTAGCGGGGGGCCAGATACGCAGTATTTT
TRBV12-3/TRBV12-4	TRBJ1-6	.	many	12	CASSITHSPLHF	TGTGCCAGCAGCATAACCCATTCACCCCTCCACTTT
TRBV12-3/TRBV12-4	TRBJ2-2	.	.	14	CASSLGGGWGELFF	TGTGCCAGCAGTTTAGGTGGGGGCTGGGGGGAGCTGTTTTTT
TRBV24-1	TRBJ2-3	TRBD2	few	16	CATSDLGASGTDTQYF	TGTGCCACCAGTGACCTTGGGGCTAGCGGAACAGATACGCAGTATTTT
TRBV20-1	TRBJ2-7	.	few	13	CSARNPLPGEQYF	TGCAGTGCTAGAAACCCCCTCCCGGGCGAGCAGTACTTC
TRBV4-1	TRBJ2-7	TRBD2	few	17	CASSQDIAGGLLNEQYF	TGCGCCAGCAGCCAAGATATAGCGGGAGGCCTTCTCAACGAGCAGTACTTC
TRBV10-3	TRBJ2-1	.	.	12	CAISVGGTEQFF	TGTGCCATCAGTGTTGGAGGTACTGAGCAGTTCTTC
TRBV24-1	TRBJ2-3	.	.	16	CATRRMYGIPTDTQYF	TGTGCCACCAGGAGGATGTACGGGATTCCCACAGATACGCAGTATTTT
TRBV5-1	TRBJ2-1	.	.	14	CASRGGTSYNEQFF	TGCGCCAGCAGGGGCGGGACGTCCTACAATGAGCAGTTCTTC
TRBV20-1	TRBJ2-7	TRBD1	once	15	CSARPRQGNSYEQYF	TGCAGTGCCCGACCCCGACAGGGGAACTCCTACGAGCAGTACTTC
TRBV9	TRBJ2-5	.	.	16	CASSVVGQGGVETQYF	TGTGCCAGCAGCGTAGTTGGACAGGGAGGGGTAGAGACCCAGTACTTC
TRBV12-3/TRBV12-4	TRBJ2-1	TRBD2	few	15	CASFSSGRNYNEQFF	TGTGCCAGCTTCTCTAGCGGGCGAAACTACAATGAGCAGTTCTTC
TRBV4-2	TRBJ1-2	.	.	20	CASSQDRAGRKGGLGYGYTF	TGTGCCAGCAGCCAAGATAGAGCGGGCCGCAAGGGGGGACTTGGCTATGGCTACACCTTC
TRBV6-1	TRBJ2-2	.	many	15	CASRPPNRGTGELFF	TGTGCCAGCAGACCACCCAATCGTGGGACCGGGGAGCTGTTTTTT
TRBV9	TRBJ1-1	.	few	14	CASSITVGGTEAFF	TGTGCCAGCAGCATAACGGTGGGAGGGACTGAAGCTTTCTTT